These 22 T cell receptor beta chains were all obtained from the same sample, sequenced in a study of control samples from healthy donors and cancer patients. Profiling relied on immunoSEQ multiplex PCR, and the TCRdb table lists in-frame clones only, not all of them. The sample has approximately 69,000 clones; over 85% are singletons. The sequencing sample was made of PBMCs. The receptors originated from a man in his 60s with colorectal cancer.

The V gene is TRBV5-6, the J gene TRBJ2-1; D remains ambiguous. Germline assignment: CDR1 SGHDT and CDR2 YYEEEE. V lost 4 bases, J lost 9 bases, and 14 bases lay in between. This CDR3 spans 13 amino acids. The CDR3 coding sequence is TGTGCCAGCAGCCCGGGTCCCCCTGGTGAGCAGTTCTTC. Protein: CASSPGPPGEQFF.

The genes are TRBV30 and TRBJ1-1; D might be TRBD1 (6 bases). Germline V CDR1 and CDR2: GTSNPN, SVGIG (reference sequence). Between the trimmed V and J ends, which lost 4 bases and 1 base, there was a span of 13 bases. The CDR3 is 14 residues long. DNA for the CDR3: TGTGCCTGGAAGACTGGACAGCCGAACACTGAAGCTTTCTTT. Encoded protein: CAWKTGQPNTEAFF.

V is TRBV5-1 and J is TRBJ2-5; 7 positions agree with TRBD1. The CDR3 covers 16 residues. CDR1 is SGHRS, CDR2 YFSETQ, per germline. The J segment lost 0 bases and the V segment lost 0 bases, leaving 5 bases of the junction unmatched. CDR3 protein: CASSLAGTAYQETQYF. The DNA of the CDR3 is TGCGCCAGCAGCTTGGCCGGGACAGCGTACCAAGAGACCCAGTACTTC.

This clone was recorded only once. The chain carries TRBV7-9 and TRBJ2-4, with TRBD1 identical over 7 bases. The CDR3 has 13 amino acids. CDR1 is SEHNR, CDR2 FQNEAQ, per germline (reference sequence). V lost 0 bases, J lost 7 bases, and 0 bases stayed unmatched. CDR3: CASSLAQGNIQYF. CDR3 nucleotide sequence: TGTGCCAGCAGCTTAGCACAGGGGAACATTCAGTACTTC.

CDR3 coding DNA: TGTGCCAGCAGAACAGGGACAACTAATGAAAAACTGTTTTTT. The encoded protein is CASRTGTTNEKLFF. This sequence joins TRBV28 and TRBJ1-4; D might be TRBD1 (6 bases). CDR1 MDHEN and CDR2 SYDVKM come from the germline V gene. The length of the CDR3 is 14 residues. The ends were cut back, 6 bases at V and 0 bases at J, with 8 bases in the middle. Full variable domain (remainder filled in from reference TRBV28 and TRBJ1-4): DVKVTQSSRYLVKRTGEKVFLECVQDMDHENMFWYRQDPGLGLRLIYFSYDVKMKEKGDIPEGYSVSREKKERFSLILESASTNQTSMYLCASRTGTTNEKLFFGSGTQLSVL.

The chain has TRBV6-5 and TRBJ2-3, with 7 nucleotides matching TRBD2. The junction had 2 bases not matched to a gene; V was cut back by 7 bases and J by 1 base. The CDR3 length is 13 residues. Germline assignment: CDR1 MNHEY and CDR2 SVGAGI. The DNA of the CDR3 is TGTGCCAGCATTGCGGGGGGCACAGATACGCAGTATTTT. It translates to CASIAGGTDTQYF.

This clone has just a few counts. The chain is built from TRBV6-2 or TRBV6-3 and TRBJ2-2; 7 nucleotides align to TRBD2. There are 20 residues in the CDR3. Germline assignment: CDR1 MNHEY and CDR2 SVGEGT. V lost 3 bases and J lost 6; bases outside the gene matches: 22. For the CDR3, the DNA is TGTGCCAGCAGTTATTACCGTTTGTTGGGTGCGGGGGTAAACCCCGGGGAGCTGTTTTTT. It codes for CASSYYRLLGAGVNPGELFF.

The gene calls are TRBV7-9 and TRBJ2-3, with TRBD2 identical over 9 bases. Per germline, CDR1 SEHNR and CDR2 FQNEAQ (reference sequence). This CDR3 comprises 15 residues. Trimming cost V 8 bases and J 8 bases; bases outside gene matches: 14. CDR3 amino acids: CASGVVAGEPPTQYF. In DNA form, the CDR3 reads TGTGCCAGCGGGGTCGTAGCGGGGGAGCCGCCTACGCAGTATTTT. The full variable domain, rest sourced from reference TRBV7-9 and TRBJ2-3, is DTGVSQNPRHKITKRGQNVTFRCDPISEHNRLYWYRQTLGQGPEFLTYFQNEAQLEKSRLLSDRFSAERPKGSFSTLEIQRTEQGDSAMYLCASGVVAGEPPTQYFGPGTRLTVL.

The chain employs TRBV27 and TRBJ2-7; possible D gene TRBD1, 6 bases. Trimming removed 2 bases from V and 3 bases from J, with 14 bases in between. The CDR3 totals 15 residues. Germline V CDR1 and CDR2: MNHEY, SMNVEV (reference sequence). CDR3 loop: CASSLVGQTNYEQYF. CDR3 bases: TGTGCCAGCAGTTTAGTTGGACAGACCAACTACGAGCAGTACTTC.

The rearrangement joins TRBV23-1 to TRBJ1-3; D uncertain. TRBV23-1 is filed as an ORF, its function uncertain. The CDR3 totals 17 residues. V was shortened by 0 bases and J by 4 bases, with 16 bases between the two germline ends. CDR3: CASSQSGSKGPGNTIYF. The DNA for the CDR3 is TGCGCCAGCAGTCAATCGGGAAGCAAGGGCCCCGGAAACACCATATATTTT.

The chain recombines TRBV23-1 with TRBJ2-6, with D possibly TRBD1 on 6 matching bases. TRBV23-1 is labeled an ORF, and its function is uncertain. The CDR3 is made up of 12 amino acids. DNA of the CDR3: TGCGCGGGGGCGCCTGGGGCCAACGTCCTGACTTTC. It specifies CAGAPGANVLTF.

The chain uses TRBV3-1 (or the pseudogene TRBV3-2) and TRBJ1-2, with no clear D. The CDR3 is made up of 15 amino acids. Germline-derived CDR1 and CDR2 are LGHDT and YNNKEL (reference sequence). V shed 1 base and J shed 4 bases, with 13 bases lying between them. The chain's CDR3 is CASSQGEGNAYGYTF. DNA of the CDR3: TGTGCCAGCAGCCAAGGTGAGGGCAACGCCTATGGCTACACCTTC.

The genes are TRBV20-1 and TRBJ2-5, with D unclear. Germline assignment: CDR1 DFQATT and CDR2 SNEGSKA (reference sequence). The CDR3 contains 11 residues. V was cut by 8 bases and J by 5 bases, with 12 bases left in between. In nucleotides, the CDR3 is TGCAGTTCACTATCCCGGGAGACCCAGTACTTC. Its protein product is CSSLSRETQYF.

This clone has more than one count but fewer than ten. The chain couples TRBV5-4 to TRBJ1-4; 8 positions agree with TRBD1. V was pared by 4 bases and J by 3 bases, with 5 bases of the junction left unmatched. Germline V lookup: CDR1 SGHNT, CDR2 YYREEE (reference sequence). The length of the CDR3 is 15 residues. The CDR3 DNA is TGTGCCAGCAGCATAGGACAGGGTTCTAATGAAAAACTGTTTTTT. Its protein product is CASSIGQGSNEKLFF.

This clone was seen a few times. This sequence joins TRBV5-1 and TRBJ2-5; perhaps TRBD2 as D (6 bases). The CDR3 consists of 16 residues. Trimming removed 0 bases at V and 2 bases at J, with 14 bases between. Germline V lookup: CDR1 SGHRS, CDR2 YFSETQ. The CDR3 nucleotides read TGCGCCAGCAGCTTGGGGGGGACTGGTTCACAAGAGACCCAGTACTTC. It is translated as CASSLGGTGSQETQYF.

The J gene is TRBJ1-2, the V gene TRBV5-5; D might be TRBD1 (6 bases). CDR1 and CDR2 (germline): SGHKS, YYEKEE (reference sequence). The ends were cut back, 4 bases at V and 9 bases at J, with 25 bases in the middle. The CDR3 covers 16 residues. In DNA, the CDR3 is TGTGCCAGCAGCCTCCAAGGGGGGGGACAACCTTCGCGCTACACCTTC. Its translation: CASSLQGGGQPSRYTF.

The rearrangement joins TRBV18 to TRBJ2-7, with 8 positions matching TRBD2. The ends lost 6 bases at V and 6 bases at J; junction bases unmatched: 13. This CDR3 spans 15 amino acids. Germline CDR1 reads KGHSH; CDR2 reads LQKENI. CDR3 in DNA: TGTGCCAGCTCCCTCTCGCGGCGGGGGGCCTTCGAGCAGTACTTC. Translation gives CASSLSRRGAFEQYF.

V gene TRBV7-9 combines with J gene TRBJ2-5, with D possibly TRBD2 on 5 matching bases. Trimming took off 5 bases at V and 5 bases at J, with 21 bases between the two ends. Germline assignment: CDR1 SEHNR and CDR2 FQNEAQ (reference sequence). The CDR3 contains 16 residues. The CDR3, as DNA: TGTGCCAGCAGCCCCCCTCTGCCAGGAGGTCTGGAGACCCAGTACTTC. It specifies CASSPPLPGGLETQYF.

The chain carries TRBV5-1 and TRBJ2-1; 12 bases are shared with TRBD2. V was clipped by 6 bases and J by 7 bases; unmatched bases: 11. The germline V gene has CDR1 SGHRS and CDR2 YFSETQ. The CDR3 loop spans 16 amino acids. CDR3 bases: TGCGCCAGCATATCCGATTTGGGGACTAGCGGGAATGAGCAGTTCTTC. Translation: CASISDLGTSGNEQFF.

The chain links TRBV3-1 (or the pseudogene TRBV3-2) to TRBJ2-1; 8 positions agree with TRBD2. The junction had 6 bases not matched to a gene; V was cut back by 1 base and J by 10 bases. The length of the CDR3 is 14 residues. Per the germline V gene, CDR1 is LGHDT and CDR2 is YNNKEL (reference sequence). CDR3 DNA sequence: TGTGCCAGCAGCCAAGCGGGGGGGGTAGGAGAGCAGTTCTTC. Its translation: CASSQAGGVGEQFF.

The chain uses TRBV5-6 and TRBJ2-7, with 10 bases identical to TRBD1. The CDR3 contains 11 residues. The ends lost 2 bases at V and 11 bases at J; junction bases unmatched: 1. From germline, CDR1 is SGHDT and CDR2 YYEEEE. CDR3 residues: CASSFGTGEYF. In DNA form, the CDR3 reads TGTGCCAGCAGCTTCGGGACAGGGGAGTACTTC. The full variable domain, completed using reference TRBV5-6 and TRBJ2-7, is DAGVTQSPTHLIKTRGQQVTLRCSPKSGHDTVSWYQQALGQGPQFIFQYYEEEERQRGNFPDRFSGHQFPNYSSELNVNALLLGDSALYLCASSFGTGEYFGPGTRLTVT.

This sequence joins TRBV6-6 and TRBJ2-7; 7 bases fit TRBD1. The CDR3 sequence is 14 residues long. The germline CDR1 and CDR2 sequences are MNHNY and SVGAGI (reference sequence). V lost 7 bases, J lost 0 bases, and 6 bases stayed unmatched. As DNA, the CDR3 is TGTGCCAGCACCCTAGGGGGCAGCTCCTACGAGCAGTACTTC. Its translation is CASTLGGSSYEQYF.